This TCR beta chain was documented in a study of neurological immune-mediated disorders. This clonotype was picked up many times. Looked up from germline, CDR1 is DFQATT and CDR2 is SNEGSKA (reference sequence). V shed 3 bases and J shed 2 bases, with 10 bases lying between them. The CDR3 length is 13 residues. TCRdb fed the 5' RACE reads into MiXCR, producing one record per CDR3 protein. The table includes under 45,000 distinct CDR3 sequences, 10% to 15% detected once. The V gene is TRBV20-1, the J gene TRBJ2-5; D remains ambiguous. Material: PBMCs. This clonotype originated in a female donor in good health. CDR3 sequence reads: CSASLPAQETQYF. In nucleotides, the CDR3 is TGCAGTGCTAGTCTCCCAGCTCAAGAGACCCAGTACTTC.